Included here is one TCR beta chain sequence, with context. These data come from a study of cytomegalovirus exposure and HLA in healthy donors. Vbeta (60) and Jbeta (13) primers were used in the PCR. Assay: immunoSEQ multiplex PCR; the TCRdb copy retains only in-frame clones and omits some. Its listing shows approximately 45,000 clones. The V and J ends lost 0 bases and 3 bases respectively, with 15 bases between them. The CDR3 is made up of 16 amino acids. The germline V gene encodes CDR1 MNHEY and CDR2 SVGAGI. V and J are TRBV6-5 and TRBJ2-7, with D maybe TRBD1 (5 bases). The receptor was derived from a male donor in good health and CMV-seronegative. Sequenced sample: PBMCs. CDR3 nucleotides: TGTGCCAGCAGTTACTCGGGCAGGGCTGTGGTCTACGAGCAGTACTTC. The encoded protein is CASSYSGRAVVYEQYF.